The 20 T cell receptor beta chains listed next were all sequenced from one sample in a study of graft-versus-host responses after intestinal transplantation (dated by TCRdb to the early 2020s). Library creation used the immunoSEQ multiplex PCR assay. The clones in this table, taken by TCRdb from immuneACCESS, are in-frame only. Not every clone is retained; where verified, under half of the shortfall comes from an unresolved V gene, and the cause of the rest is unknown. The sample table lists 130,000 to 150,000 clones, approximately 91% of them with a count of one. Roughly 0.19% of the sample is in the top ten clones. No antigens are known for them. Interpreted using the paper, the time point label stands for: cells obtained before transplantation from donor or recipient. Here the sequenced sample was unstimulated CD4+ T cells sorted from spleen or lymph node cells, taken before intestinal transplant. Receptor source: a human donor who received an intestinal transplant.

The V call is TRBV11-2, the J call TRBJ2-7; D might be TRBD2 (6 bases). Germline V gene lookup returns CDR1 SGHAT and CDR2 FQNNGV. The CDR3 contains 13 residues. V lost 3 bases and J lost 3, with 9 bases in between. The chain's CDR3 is CASSFSGRYEQYF. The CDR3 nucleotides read TGTGCCAGCAGCTTTAGCGGCCGCTACGAGCAGTACTTC.

The CDR3 DNA sequence: TGTGCCAGCAGCCTCGGGTTAGCGGGAGGGCTTAGCACAGATACGCAGTATTTT. This encodes CASSLGLAGGLSTDTQYF. The rearrangement joins TRBV7-3 to TRBJ2-3; 11 bases align to TRBD2. The germline V gene encodes CDR1 SGHTA and CDR2 FQGTGA. This CDR3 comprises 18 residues. V shed 5 bases and J 0 bases; nucleotides not matched to a gene: 10.

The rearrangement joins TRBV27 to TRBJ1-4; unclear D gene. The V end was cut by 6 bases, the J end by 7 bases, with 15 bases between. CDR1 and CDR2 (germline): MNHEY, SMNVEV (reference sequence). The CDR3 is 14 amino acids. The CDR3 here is CASRPIPGSEKLFF. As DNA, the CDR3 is TGTGCCAGCAGACCCATACCTGGGTCTGAAAAACTGTTTTTT.

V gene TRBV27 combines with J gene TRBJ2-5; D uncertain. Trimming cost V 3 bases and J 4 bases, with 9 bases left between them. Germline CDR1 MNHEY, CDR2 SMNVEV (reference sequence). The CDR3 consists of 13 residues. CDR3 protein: CASSFGPLETQYF. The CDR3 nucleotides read TGTGCCAGCAGTTTCGGCCCCCTAGAGACCCAGTACTTC.

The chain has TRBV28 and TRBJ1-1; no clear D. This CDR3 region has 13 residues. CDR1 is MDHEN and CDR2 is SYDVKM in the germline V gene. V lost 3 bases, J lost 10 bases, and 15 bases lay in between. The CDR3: CASSFNLYDRAFF. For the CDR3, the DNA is TGTGCCAGCAGTTTTAATTTGTATGATCGAGCTTTCTTT.

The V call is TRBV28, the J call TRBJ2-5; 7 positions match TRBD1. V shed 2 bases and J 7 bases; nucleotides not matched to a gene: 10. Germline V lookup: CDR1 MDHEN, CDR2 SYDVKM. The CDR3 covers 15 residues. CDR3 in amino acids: CASSLPGQDVWTQYF. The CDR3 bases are TGTGCCAGCAGTTTACCAGGACAGGACGTTTGGACCCAGTACTTC.

The CDR3 loop is CASSIVTDYNQPQHF. The CDR3 coding sequence is TGTGCCAGTAGTATAGTGACGGATTACAATCAGCCCCAGCATTTT. The rearrangement joins TRBV19 to TRBJ1-5; D is unresolved. The germline CDR1 and CDR2 sequences are LNHDA and SQIVND (reference sequence). CDR3 length: 15 amino acids. V gave up 1 base and J gave up 3 bases, with 10 bases separating them.

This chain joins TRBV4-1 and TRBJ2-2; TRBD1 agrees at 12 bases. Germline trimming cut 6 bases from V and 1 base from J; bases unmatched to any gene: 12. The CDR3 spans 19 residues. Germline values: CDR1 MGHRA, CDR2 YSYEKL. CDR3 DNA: TGCGCCAGCAGGCTTTGGCCGGGACAGGGGGCCGGGAACACCGGGGAGCTGTTTTTT. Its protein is CASRLWPGQGAGNTGELFF.

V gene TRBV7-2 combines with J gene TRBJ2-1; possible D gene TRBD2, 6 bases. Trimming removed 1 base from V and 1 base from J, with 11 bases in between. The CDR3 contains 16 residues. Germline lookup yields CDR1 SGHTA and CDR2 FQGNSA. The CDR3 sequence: CASSLDRDLSYNEQFF. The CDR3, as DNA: TGTGCCAGCAGCTTAGACCGGGACTTGTCCTACAATGAGCAGTTCTTC.

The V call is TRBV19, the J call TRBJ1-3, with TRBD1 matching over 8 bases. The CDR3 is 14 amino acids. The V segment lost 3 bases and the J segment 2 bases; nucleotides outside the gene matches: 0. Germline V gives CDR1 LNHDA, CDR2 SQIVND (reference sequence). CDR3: CASSMDRAGNTIYF. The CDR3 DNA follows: TGTGCCAGTAGTATGGACAGGGCTGGAAACACCATATATTTT.

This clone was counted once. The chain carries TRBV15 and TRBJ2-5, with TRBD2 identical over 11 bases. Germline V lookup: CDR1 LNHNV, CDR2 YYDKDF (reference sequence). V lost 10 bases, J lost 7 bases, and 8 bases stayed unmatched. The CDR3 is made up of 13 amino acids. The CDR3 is CASQLAGDVTQYF. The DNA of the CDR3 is TGTGCCAGCCAACTAGCGGGAGATGTGACCCAGTACTTC.

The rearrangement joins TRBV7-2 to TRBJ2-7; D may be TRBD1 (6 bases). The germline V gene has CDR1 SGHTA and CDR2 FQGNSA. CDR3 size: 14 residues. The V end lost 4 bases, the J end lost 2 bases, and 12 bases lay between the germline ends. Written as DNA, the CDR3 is TGTGCCAGCAGCTGGGGGCCGAAGACCTACGAGCAGTACTTC. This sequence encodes CASSWGPKTYEQYF.

This CDR3 reads CAWSVRGTGFHEQYF. DNA for the CDR3: TGTGCCTGGAGTGTACGGGGGACAGGGTTCCACGAGCAGTACTTC. The chain combines TRBV30 with TRBJ2-7; the match to TRBD1 covers 9 bases. There are 15 residues in the CDR3. Germline CDR1 reads GTSNPN; CDR2 reads SVGIG (reference sequence). Germline trimming cut 0 bases from V and 5 bases from J; bases unmatched to any gene: 8. Variable domain in full (rest from reference TRBV30 and TRBJ2-7): SQTIHQWPATLVQPVGSPLSLECTVEGTSNPNLYWYRQAAGRGLQLLFYSVGIGQISSEVPQNLSASRPQDRQFILSSKKLLLSDSGFYLCAWSVRGTGFHEQYFGPGTRLTVT.

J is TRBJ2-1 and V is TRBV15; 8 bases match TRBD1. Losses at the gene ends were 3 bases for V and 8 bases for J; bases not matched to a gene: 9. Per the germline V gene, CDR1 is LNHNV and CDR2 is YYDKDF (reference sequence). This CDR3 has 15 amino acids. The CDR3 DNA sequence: TGTGCCACCAGCAGGGAAGGACAGGGATTACATGAGCAGTTCTTC. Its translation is CATSREGQGLHEQFF.

The CDR3 DNA follows: TGCGCCAGCAGCTTTGAACGGGGCTCCTACAATGAGCAGTTCTTC. Translated: CASSFERGSYNEQFF. The V call is TRBV5-1, the J call TRBJ2-1, with D perhaps TRBD2 (5 bases). Deletions cut 2 bases from V and 0 bases from J, with 9 bases between. The CDR3 covers 15 residues. The germline gives CDR1 SGHRS, CDR2 YFSETQ.

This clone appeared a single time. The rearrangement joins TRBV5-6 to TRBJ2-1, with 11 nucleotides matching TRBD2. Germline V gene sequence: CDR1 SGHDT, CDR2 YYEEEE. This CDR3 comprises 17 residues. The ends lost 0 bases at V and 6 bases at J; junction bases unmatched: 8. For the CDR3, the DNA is TGTGCCAGCAGCTTGGTGTTAGCGGGAGGGCCGGGCAATGAGCAGTTCTTC. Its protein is CASSLVLAGGPGNEQFF.

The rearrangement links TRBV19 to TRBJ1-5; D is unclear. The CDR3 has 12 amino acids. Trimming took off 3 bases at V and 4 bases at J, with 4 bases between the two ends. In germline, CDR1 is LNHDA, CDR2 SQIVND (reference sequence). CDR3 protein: CASSMVNQPQHF. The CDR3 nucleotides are TGTGCCAGTAGTATGGTAAATCAGCCCCAGCATTTT.

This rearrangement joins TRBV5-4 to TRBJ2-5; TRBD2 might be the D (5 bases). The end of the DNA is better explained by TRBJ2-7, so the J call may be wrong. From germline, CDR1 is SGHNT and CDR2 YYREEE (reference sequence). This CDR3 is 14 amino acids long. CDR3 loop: CASSPAGRGYEQYF. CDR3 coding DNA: TGTGCCAGCAGCCCCGCCGGACGGGGCTACGAGCAGTACTTC.

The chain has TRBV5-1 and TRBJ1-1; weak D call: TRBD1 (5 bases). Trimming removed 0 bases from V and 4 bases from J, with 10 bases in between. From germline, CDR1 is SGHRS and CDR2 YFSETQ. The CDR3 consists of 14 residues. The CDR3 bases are TGCGCCAGCAGCTTGGACCAGGGATTCACTGAAGCTTTCTTT. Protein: CASSLDQGFTEAFF.

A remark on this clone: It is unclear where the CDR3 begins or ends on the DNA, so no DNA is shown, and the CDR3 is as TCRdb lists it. CDR3 region: CASSPLLRAIDTEAFF. This chain uses TRBV27 with TRBJ1-1. The CDR3 spans 16 amino acids, including both terminal residues. Germline assignment: CDR1 MNHEY and CDR2 SMNVEV (reference sequence).